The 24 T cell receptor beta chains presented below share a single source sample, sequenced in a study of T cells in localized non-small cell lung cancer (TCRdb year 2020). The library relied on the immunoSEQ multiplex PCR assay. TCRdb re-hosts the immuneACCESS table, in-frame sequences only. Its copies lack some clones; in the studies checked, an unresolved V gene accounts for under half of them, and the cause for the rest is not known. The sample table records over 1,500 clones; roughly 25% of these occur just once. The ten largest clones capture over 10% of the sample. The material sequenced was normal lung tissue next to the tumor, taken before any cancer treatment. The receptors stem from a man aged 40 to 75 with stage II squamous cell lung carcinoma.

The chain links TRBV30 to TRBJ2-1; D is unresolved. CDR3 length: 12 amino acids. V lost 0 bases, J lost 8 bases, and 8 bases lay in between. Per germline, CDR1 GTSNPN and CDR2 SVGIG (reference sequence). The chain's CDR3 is CAWSVSRDEQFF. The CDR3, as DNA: TGTGCCTGGAGTGTATCACGGGATGAGCAGTTCTTC. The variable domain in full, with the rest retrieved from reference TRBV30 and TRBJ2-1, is SQTIHQWPATLVQPVGSPLSLECTVEGTSNPNLYWYRQAAGRGLQLLFYSVGIGQISSEVPQNLSASRPQDRQFILSSKKLLLSDSGFYLCAWSVSRDEQFFGPGTRLTVL.

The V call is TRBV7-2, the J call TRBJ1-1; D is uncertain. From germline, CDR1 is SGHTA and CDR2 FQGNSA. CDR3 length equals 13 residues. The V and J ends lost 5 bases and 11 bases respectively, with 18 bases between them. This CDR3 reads CASSPSLPNRAFF. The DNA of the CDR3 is TGTGCCAGCAGCCCTTCGCTCCCCAATCGCGCTTTCTTT.

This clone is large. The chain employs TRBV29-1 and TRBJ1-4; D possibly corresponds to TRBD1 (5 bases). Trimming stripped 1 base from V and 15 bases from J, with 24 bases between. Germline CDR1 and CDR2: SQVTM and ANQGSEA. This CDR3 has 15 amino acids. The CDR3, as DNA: TGCAGCGTTGAAGGAGTAGGGACCGGGGGTGCGGTGGTGTTTTTT. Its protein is CSVEGVGTGGAVVFF.

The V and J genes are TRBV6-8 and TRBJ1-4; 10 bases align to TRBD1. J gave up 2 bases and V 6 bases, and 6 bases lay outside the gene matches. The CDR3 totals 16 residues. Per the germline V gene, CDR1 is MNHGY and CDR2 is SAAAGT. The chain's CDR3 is CASSAGTGVTNEKLFF. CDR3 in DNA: TGTGCCAGCAGCGCCGGGACAGGGGTTACTAATGAAAAACTGTTTTTT.

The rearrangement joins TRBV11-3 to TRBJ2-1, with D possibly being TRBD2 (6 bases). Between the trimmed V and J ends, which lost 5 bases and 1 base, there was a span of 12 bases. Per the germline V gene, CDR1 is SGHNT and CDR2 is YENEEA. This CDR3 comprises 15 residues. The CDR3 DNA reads TGTGCCAGCAGCCCCCGGAGCGGGTCCTACAATGAGCAGTTCTTC. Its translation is CASSPRSGSYNEQFF.

This CDR3 is CASSLFRTSGSEEQYF. As DNA, the CDR3 is TGTGCCAGCAGCCTATTCAGGACTAGCGGGAGTGAAGAGCAGTACTTC. The genes are TRBV11-3 and TRBJ2-7; 13 bases map to TRBD2. The ends lost 5 bases at V and 7 bases at J; junction bases unmatched: 11. The CDR3 covers 16 residues. Germline V gives CDR1 SGHNT, CDR2 YENEEA.

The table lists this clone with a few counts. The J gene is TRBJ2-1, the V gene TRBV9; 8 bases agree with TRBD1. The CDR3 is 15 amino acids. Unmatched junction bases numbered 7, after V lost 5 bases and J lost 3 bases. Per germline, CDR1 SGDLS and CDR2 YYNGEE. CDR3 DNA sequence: TGTGCCAGCAGAAAAGACAGGGGAGGCTACAATGAGCAGTTCTTC. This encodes CASRKDRGGYNEQFF.

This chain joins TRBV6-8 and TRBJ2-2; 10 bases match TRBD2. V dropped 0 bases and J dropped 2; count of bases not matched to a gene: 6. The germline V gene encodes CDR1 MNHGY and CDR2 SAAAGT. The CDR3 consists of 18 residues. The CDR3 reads CASSYSPGLAENTGELFF. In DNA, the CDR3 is TGTGCCAGCAGTTACTCGCCCGGACTAGCGGAAAACACCGGGGAGCTGTTTTTT.

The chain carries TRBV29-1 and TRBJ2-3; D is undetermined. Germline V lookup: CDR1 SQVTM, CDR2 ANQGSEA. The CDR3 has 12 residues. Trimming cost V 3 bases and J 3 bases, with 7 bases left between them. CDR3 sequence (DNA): TGCAGCGTTGAGGCGGAAACAGATACGCAGTATTTT. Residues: CSVEAETDTQYF.

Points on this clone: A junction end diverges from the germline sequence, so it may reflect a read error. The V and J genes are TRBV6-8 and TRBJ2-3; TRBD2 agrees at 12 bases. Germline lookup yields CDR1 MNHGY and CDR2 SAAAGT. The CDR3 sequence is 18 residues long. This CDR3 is CAISAAGGGTSGTDTQYF. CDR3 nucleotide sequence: TGTGCCATCAGTGCGGCAGGAGGTGGGACTAGCGGGACAGATACGCAGTATTTT.

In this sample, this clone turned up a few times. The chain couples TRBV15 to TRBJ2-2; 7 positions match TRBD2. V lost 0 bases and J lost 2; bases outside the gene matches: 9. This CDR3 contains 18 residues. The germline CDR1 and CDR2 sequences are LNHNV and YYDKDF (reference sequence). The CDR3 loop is CATSRDRSGTTNTGELFF. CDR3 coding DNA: TGTGCCACCAGCAGAGATCGGTCCGGGACTACCAACACCGGGGAGCTGTTTTTT.

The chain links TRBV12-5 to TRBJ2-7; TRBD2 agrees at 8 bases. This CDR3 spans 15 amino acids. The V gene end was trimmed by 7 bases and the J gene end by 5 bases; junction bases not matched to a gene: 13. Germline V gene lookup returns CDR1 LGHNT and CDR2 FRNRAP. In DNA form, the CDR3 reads TGTGCTAGTGCCCTGACTGGGACTAGTTCACACGAGCAGTACTTC. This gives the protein CASALTGTSSHEQYF.

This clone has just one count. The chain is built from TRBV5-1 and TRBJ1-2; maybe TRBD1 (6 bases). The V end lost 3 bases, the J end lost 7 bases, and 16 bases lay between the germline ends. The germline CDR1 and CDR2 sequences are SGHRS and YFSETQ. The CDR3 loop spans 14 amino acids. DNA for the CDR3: TGCGCCAGCAGCTCAGGACAGCCCCGCGCTGGCTACACCTTC. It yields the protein CASSSGQPRAGYTF.

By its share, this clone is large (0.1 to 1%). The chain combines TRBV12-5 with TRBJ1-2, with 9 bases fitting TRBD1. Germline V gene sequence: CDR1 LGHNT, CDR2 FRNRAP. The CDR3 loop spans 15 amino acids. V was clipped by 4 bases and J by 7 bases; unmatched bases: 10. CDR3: CASGSDTGGAGGYTF. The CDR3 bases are TGTGCTAGTGGTTCAGATACAGGGGGCGCCGGTGGCTACACCTTC.

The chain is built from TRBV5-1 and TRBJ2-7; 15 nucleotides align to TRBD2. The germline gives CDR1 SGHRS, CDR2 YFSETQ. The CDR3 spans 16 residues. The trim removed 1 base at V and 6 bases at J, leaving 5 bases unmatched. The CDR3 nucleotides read TGCGCCAGCAGCTTGCTCCCGGGACTAGCGGGAGGCGAGCAGTACTTC. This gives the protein CASSLLPGLAGGEQYF.

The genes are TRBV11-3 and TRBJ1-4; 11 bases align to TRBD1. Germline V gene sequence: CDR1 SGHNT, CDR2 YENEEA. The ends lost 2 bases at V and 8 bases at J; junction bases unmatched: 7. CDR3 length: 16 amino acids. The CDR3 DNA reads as TGTGCCAGCAGCTTAAAGGACAGGGGGCTCGGAGAAAAACTGTTTTTT. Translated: CASSLKDRGLGEKLFF.

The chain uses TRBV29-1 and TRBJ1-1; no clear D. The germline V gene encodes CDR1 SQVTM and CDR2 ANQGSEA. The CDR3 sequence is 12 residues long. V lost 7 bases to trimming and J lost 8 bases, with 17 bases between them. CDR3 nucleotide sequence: TGCAGCGCTGTTCGTTACAGTAGCGAAGCTTTCTTT. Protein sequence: CSAVRYSSEAFF.

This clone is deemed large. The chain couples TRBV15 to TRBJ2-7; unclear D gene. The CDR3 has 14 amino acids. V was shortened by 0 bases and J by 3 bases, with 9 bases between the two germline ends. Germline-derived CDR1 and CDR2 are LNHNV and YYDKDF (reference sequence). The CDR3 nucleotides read TGTGCCACCAGCAGAGAGACGGCCTACTACGAGCAGTACTTC. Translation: CATSRETAYYEQYF.

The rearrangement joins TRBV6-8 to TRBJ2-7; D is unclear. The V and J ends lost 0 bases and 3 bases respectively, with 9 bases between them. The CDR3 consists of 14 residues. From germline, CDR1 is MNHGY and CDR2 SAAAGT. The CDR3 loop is CASSYSFRSYEQYF. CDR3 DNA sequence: TGTGCCAGCAGTTACTCGTTCCGGAGCTACGAGCAGTACTTC.

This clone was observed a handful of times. In DNA form, the CDR3 reads TGTGCCAGCACCTGGACAGGGGGCTCCAATGAGCAGTTCTTC. This sequence encodes CASTWTGGSNEQFF. The chain employs TRBV9 and TRBJ2-1; 11 bases line up with TRBD1. The CDR3 spans 14 residues. Germline trimming cut 6 bases from V and 6 bases from J; bases unmatched to any gene: 5. In germline, CDR1 is SGDLS, CDR2 YYNGEE.

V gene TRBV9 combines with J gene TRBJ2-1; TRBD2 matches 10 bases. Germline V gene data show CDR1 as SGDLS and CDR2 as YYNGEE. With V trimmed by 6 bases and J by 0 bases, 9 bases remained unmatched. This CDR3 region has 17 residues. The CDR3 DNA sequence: TGTGCCAGCAACCCGGCTAGCGGGAGAAGCTCCTACAATGAGCAGTTCTTC. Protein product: CASNPASGRSSYNEQFF.

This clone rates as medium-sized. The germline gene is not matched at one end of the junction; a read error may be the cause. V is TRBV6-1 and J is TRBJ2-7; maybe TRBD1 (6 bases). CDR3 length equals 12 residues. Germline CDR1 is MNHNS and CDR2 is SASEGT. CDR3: CAISEEGVEQYF. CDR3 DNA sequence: TGTGCCATCAGTGAAGAGGGGGTCGAGCAGTACTTC.

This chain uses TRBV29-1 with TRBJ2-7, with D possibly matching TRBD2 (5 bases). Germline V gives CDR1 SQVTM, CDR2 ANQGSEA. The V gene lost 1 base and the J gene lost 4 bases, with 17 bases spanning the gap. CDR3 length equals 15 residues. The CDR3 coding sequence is TGCAGCGTTGAAGTTAGTGGGAGAGGGTTATACGAGCAGTACTTC. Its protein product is CSVEVSGRGLYEQYF.

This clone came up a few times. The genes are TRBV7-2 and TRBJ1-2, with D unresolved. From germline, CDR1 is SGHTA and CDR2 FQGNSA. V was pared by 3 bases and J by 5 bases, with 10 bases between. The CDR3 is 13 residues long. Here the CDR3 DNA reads TGTGCCAGCAGCTTCGGGTCAGATTATGGCTACACCTTC. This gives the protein CASSFGSDYGYTF.